Presented here are 26 T cell receptor beta chains from one specimen sequenced in a study of blood T cell repertoires in COVID-19. Sequencing was performed with immunoSEQ multiplex PCR; in TCRdb, only in-frame clones are kept and a portion is missing. The table has some 60,000 clones, roughly nine tenths seen once. The sequenced sample consisted of peripheral blood. These receptors were taken from a man aged 55 to 69 with acute or convalescent COVID-19.

This rearrangement joins TRBV5-1 to TRBJ1-1; 8 bases line up with TRBD1. The length of the CDR3 is 13 residues. Unmatched junction bases numbered 6, after V lost 4 bases and J lost 7 bases. Germline V gives CDR1 SGHRS, CDR2 YFSETQ. The chain's CDR3 is CASSIGQGGEAFF. In nucleotides, the CDR3 is TGCGCCAGCAGCATCGGACAGGGCGGTGAAGCTTTCTTT.

The rearrangement uses TRBV21-1 and TRBJ2-1; the D call in the table, TRBD1, was not verified against the DNA. TRBV21-1 is recorded as a pseudogene. This CDR3 region has 14 residues. CDR3 bases: TGTGCCAGCAGCAGCCGGACAGGGAGGAATGAGCAGTTCTTC. This sequence encodes CASSSRTGRNEQFF.

V gene TRBV23-1 combines with J gene TRBJ1-5; possibly TRBD1 for D (5 bases). TRBV23-1 is an ORF, with its function uncertain. The CDR3 runs 15 residues. V was pared by 10 bases and J by 1 base, with 17 bases between. The CDR3 spells CATPLGGESNQPQHF. For the CDR3, the DNA is TGCGCCACCCCCCTCGGGGGGGAAAGCAATCAGCCCCAGCATTTT.

This clone appeared a single time. This sequence joins TRBV6-6 and TRBJ1-6; TRBD1 matches at 10 bases. The CDR3 spans 15 residues. J was trimmed by 9 bases and V by 9 bases; bases with no gene match: 11. The germline V gene encodes CDR1 MNHNY and CDR2 SVGAGI (reference sequence). The CDR3 is CASETGGRGGSPLHF. In nucleotides, the CDR3 is TGTGCCAGTGAGACAGGGGGCCGAGGGGGTTCACCCCTCCACTTT.

This clone was seen a single time. The chain carries TRBV13 and TRBJ1-4, with 7 bases fitting TRBD1. Looked up from germline, CDR1 is PRHDT and CDR2 is FYEKMQ (reference sequence). V was pared by 6 bases and J by 6 bases, with 13 bases of the junction left unmatched. This CDR3 region has 16 residues. This CDR3 is CASSQTGRGSDEKLFF. The DNA of the CDR3 is TGTGCCAGCAGTCAGACAGGGAGAGGGTCGGATGAAAAACTGTTTTTT. Full variable domain (missing parts from reference TRBV13 and TRBJ1-4): AAGVIQSPRHLIKEKRETATLKCYPIPRHDTVYWYQQGPGQDPQFLISFYEKMQSDKGSIPDRFSAQQFSDYHSELNMSSLELGDSALYFCASSQTGRGSDEKLFFGSGTQLSVL.

The chain combines TRBV18 with TRBJ1-1; D is possibly TRBD1 (5 bases). CDR1 KGHSH and CDR2 LQKENI come from the germline V gene. There are 15 residues in the CDR3. The V and J ends lost 4 bases and 1 base respectively, with 13 bases between them. As DNA, the CDR3 is TGTGCCAGCTCACTAGACAGCGATTGGAACACTGAAGCTTTCTTT. Its translation is CASSLDSDWNTEAFF.

Here the CDR3 reads CAFLGGRGELFF. The CDR3 DNA follows: TGTGCCTTTTTAGGGGGCCGCGGGGAGCTGTTTTTT. V gene TRBV30 combines with J gene TRBJ2-2, with 7 bases matching TRBD1. The germline gives CDR1 GTSNPN, CDR2 SVGIG (reference sequence). CDR3 length: 12 residues. The V and J ends lost 7 bases and 7 bases, in that order; junction bases with no gene match: 6.

This rearrangement joins TRBV5-1 to TRBJ1-2, with 8 bases identical to TRBD1. CDR1 is SGHRS and CDR2 is YFSETQ in the germline V gene. This CDR3 comprises 15 residues. V gave up 2 bases and J gave up 4 bases; unmatched junction bases: 7. CDR3 loop: CASSFPGQGGYGYTF. The CDR3 nucleotides are TGCGCCAGCAGCTTCCCCGGACAGGGTGGCTATGGCTACACCTTC.

The V and J genes are TRBV7-9 and TRBJ1-1; 7 nucleotides agree with TRBD1. The CDR3 has 15 amino acids. J was trimmed by 1 base and V by 4 bases; bases with no gene match: 6. The germline gives CDR1 SEHNR, CDR2 FQNEAQ (reference sequence). This CDR3 is CASSSARGENTEAFF. The CDR3 coding sequence is TGTGCCAGCAGCTCGGCCAGGGGGGAGAACACTGAAGCTTTCTTT.

The chain is built from TRBV6-5 and TRBJ2-3; 7 bases line up with TRBD2. V lost 10 bases and J lost 0; bases outside the gene matches: 7. CDR1 MNHEY and CDR2 SVGAGI come from the germline V gene. The CDR3 loop spans 14 amino acids. CDR3 sequence (DNA): TGTGCCACCGCTAGCGGTTTTAGCACAGATACGCAGTATTTT. This encodes CATASGFSTDTQYF.

The chain is built from TRBV5-1 and TRBJ2-1, with TRBD1 matching over 11 bases. Germline CDR1 is SGHRS and CDR2 is YFSETQ. The CDR3 consists of 17 residues. V lost 4 bases, J lost 3 bases, and 9 bases stayed unmatched. The CDR3 loop reads CASSRNAGTGGYNEQFF. CDR3 coding DNA: TGCGCCAGCAGCCGGAATGCCGGGACAGGGGGCTACAATGAGCAGTTCTTC.

The rearrangement links TRBV29-1 to TRBJ2-1; D might be TRBD2 (6 bases). The CDR3 totals 11 residues. The germline V and J ends were trimmed by 8 bases and 6 bases, with 11 bases remaining between them. Germline values: CDR1 SQVTM, CDR2 ANQGSEA. The CDR3 reads CSFGRGNEQFF. Here the CDR3 DNA reads TGCAGCTTCGGGCGGGGCAATGAGCAGTTCTTC.

The chain has TRBV29-1 and TRBJ1-4, with 7 nucleotides matching TRBD1. With V trimmed by 6 bases and J by 0 bases, 4 bases remained unmatched. Germline V gene data show CDR1 as SQVTM and CDR2 as ANQGSEA. The CDR3 sequence is 14 residues long. The CDR3 region is CSVGDSATNEKLFF. For the CDR3, the DNA is TGCAGCGTGGGGGACAGTGCAACTAATGAAAAACTGTTTTTT. Variable domain in full (rest from reference TRBV29-1 and TRBJ1-4): SAVISQKPSRDICQRGTSLTIQCQVDSQVTMMFWYRQQPGQSLTLIATANQGSEATYESGFVIDKFPISRPNLTFSTLTVSNMSPEDSSIYLCSVGDSATNEKLFFGSGTQLSVL.

The count of this clone is one. The chain couples TRBV12-3 or TRBV12-4 to TRBJ1-1; D is uncertain. This CDR3 is built from 13 residues. V was trimmed by 7 bases and J by 1 base, leaving 10 bases between them. CDR3 bases: TGTGCCAGCACGCCGAGAACGAACACTGAAGCTTTCTTT. This codes for CASTPRTNTEAFF.

The genes are TRBV6-5 and TRBJ2-7; D unresolved. The CDR3 length is 11 residues. The V gene lost 6 bases and the J gene lost 4 bases, with 7 bases spanning the gap. The germline V gene has CDR1 MNHEY and CDR2 SVGAGI. CDR3 sequence reads: CASRTRYEQYF. Written as DNA, the CDR3 is TGTGCCAGCAGGACAAGGTACGAGCAGTACTTC.

CDR3 protein: CASREQGLGYGYTF. The CDR3 coding sequence is TGTGCCAGCAGGGAACAGGGGTTAGGGTACGGCTACACCTTC. The chain links TRBV25-1 to TRBJ1-2; 7 nucleotides match TRBD1. The germline CDR1 and CDR2 sequences are MGHDK and SYGVNS. With V trimmed by 6 bases and J by 8 bases, 12 bases remained unmatched. This CDR3 comprises 14 residues.

V is TRBV11-2 and J is TRBJ1-1, with TRBD1 identical over 9 bases. The CDR3 is made up of 14 amino acids. J was trimmed by 8 bases and V by 5 bases; bases with no gene match: 9. The germline V gene has CDR1 SGHAT and CDR2 FQNNGV. This CDR3 is CASSPGTGKREAFF. DNA of the CDR3: TGTGCCAGCAGCCCGGGGACAGGGAAGCGCGAAGCTTTCTTT.

The CDR3 sequence is CATSDQRGRPGELFF. CDR3 DNA: TGTGCCACCAGTGATCAAAGGGGGCGACCCGGGGAGCTGTTTTTT. The gene calls are TRBV24-1 and TRBJ2-2; 7 bases map to TRBD1. The CDR3 covers 15 residues. With 3 bases clipped from V and 6 bases from J, the junction kept 6 bases outside the gene matches. Germline V gene data show CDR1 as KGHDR and CDR2 as SFDVKD.

The chain couples TRBV7-9 to TRBJ2-1; 8 nucleotides match TRBD2. CDR3 size: 15 residues. The ends lost 3 bases at V and 4 bases at J; junction bases unmatched: 5. The germline gives CDR1 SEHNR, CDR2 FQNEAQ (reference sequence). In DNA, the CDR3 is TGTGCCAGCAGCTTCAGCGGGGGACTATACAATGAGCAGTTCTTC. This encodes CASSFSGGLYNEQFF. The full variable domain, its missing parts supplied by reference TRBV7-9 and TRBJ2-1, is DTGVSQNPRHKITKRGQNVTFRCDPISEHNRLYWYRQTLGQGPEFLTYFQNEAQLEKSRLLSDRFSAERPKGSFSTLEIQRTEQGDSAMYLCASSFSGGLYNEQFFGPGTRLTVL.

In this sample, this clone turned up once. This chain uses TRBV27 with TRBJ1-6; D remains unclear. CDR3 length: 15 residues. V was trimmed by 10 bases and J by 9 bases, leaving 22 bases between them. CDR1 and CDR2 from the germline V gene are MNHEY and SMNVEV (reference sequence). The DNA of the CDR3 is TGTGCCACTCGTCCAGACGGAGCAAGGAGTTCACCCCTCCACTTT. Protein: CATRPDGARSSPLHF.

The CDR3, as DNA: TGTGCCAGCAGCAACTCCAGGGTCCTGGGGAACACTGAAGCTTTCTTT. Translating it yields CASSNSRVLGNTEAFF. The rearrangement uses TRBV4-2 and TRBJ1-1; D might be TRBD1 (5 bases). The V end was cut by 5 bases, the J end by 1 base, with 17 bases between. Germline values: CDR1 LGHNA, CDR2 YNFKEQ. This CDR3 region has 16 residues.

V usage is TRBV29-1 and J usage is TRBJ1-3, with 7 positions matching TRBD1. This CDR3 is built from 13 residues. Unmatched junction bases numbered 1, after V lost 5 bases and J lost 0 bases. The germline V gene encodes CDR1 SQVTM and CDR2 ANQGSEA. The CDR3 DNA reads as TGCAGCGTTCAGGGGGGCTCTGGAAACACCATATATTTT. Protein: CSVQGGSGNTIYF.

The rearrangement uses TRBV19 and TRBJ1-6, with D perhaps matching TRBD1 (5 bases). CDR1 is LNHDA and CDR2 is SQIVND in the germline V gene (reference sequence). CDR3 size: 14 residues. The V end lost 3 bases, the J end lost 10 bases, and 13 bases lay between the germline ends. In nucleotides, the CDR3 is TGTGCCAGTAGTATTTGGCAGGGTGACTCACCCCTCCACTTT. Translating it yields CASSIWQGDSPLHF.

This chain joins TRBV28 and TRBJ1-2; possible D gene TRBD1, 6 bases. Germline V CDR1 and CDR2: MDHEN, SYDVKM. V was trimmed by 4 bases and J by 4 bases, leaving 22 bases between them. The CDR3 loop spans 17 amino acids. This CDR3 is CASSSLWMGALVYGYTF. In DNA, the CDR3 is TGTGCCAGCAGTTCACTCTGGATGGGGGCCCTTGTCTATGGCTACACCTTC.

With regard to this clone: A junction boundary mismatches the germline segment, possibly from a read error. J is TRBJ1-1 and V is TRBV5-1, with 10 bases identical to TRBD1. The germline gives CDR1 SGHRS, CDR2 YFSETQ. The CDR3 spans 12 residues. DNA of the CDR3: TGCGCCAGCAGACGGGACAGGGGAGAAGGTTTCTTT. Translating gives CASRRDRGEGFF.

The genes are TRBV7-9 and TRBJ1-2; maybe TRBD1 (6 bases). In germline, CDR1 is SEHNR, CDR2 FQNEAQ (reference sequence). The CDR3 length is 14 residues. The V and J ends lost 1 base and 8 bases respectively, with 14 bases between them. CDR3 DNA sequence: TGTGCCAGCAGCTTAGAAGTCGCGGGGGGCGGCTACACCTTC. This encodes CASSLEVAGGGYTF.